This T cell receptor beta chain comes out of a study of blood T cell repertoires in COVID-19. The method was immunoSEQ multiplex PCR; TCRdb's version includes in-frame clones alone and lacks a portion of them. The data show about 39,000 clones, roughly 85% seen once. This TCR came from a human donor in a cohort sampled during active COVID-19. The sample was peripheral blood.

The CDR3, as DNA: TGTGCCAGCAGTCAACTGGCGGGAGAAAGCGATGAGCAGTTCTTC. This encodes CASSQLAGESDEQFF. The chain uses TRBV6-2 or TRBV6-3 and TRBJ2-1; TRBD2 matches at 7 bases. Germline assignment: CDR1 MNHEY and CDR2 SVGEGT. The ends lost 5 bases at V and 8 bases at J; junction bases unmatched: 12. There are 15 residues in the CDR3.